This record covers a single TCR beta chain. Its target is unknown. This sample is part of a study of shared clonotypes between healthy human individuals. Study summary: Those who served as donors were a couple of women and a few men between the ages of 18 and 49. Study results and limitations: Non-shared clonotypes showed lower generation probabilities than clonotypes common to all four donors. Estimated richness was generally greater in naive than memory subsets.

Methods used by the authors: Filtering differed, since immunoSEQ gave only junction sequences and no quality scores. Method: immunoSEQ multiplex PCR; TCRdb's copy keeps in-frame clones and lacks some. V and J calls and clone size are as listed in that table; D and trimming were resolved from the DNA. The repertoire holds hundreds of thousands of clones, approximately 96% seen once, with roughly 0.12% in the top ten. Germline CDR1 and CDR2: SGHRS and YFSETQ. The V end lost 4 bases, the J end lost 1 base, and 14 bases lay between the germline ends. The CDR3 covers 15 residues. Cells designated naive CD8 were CD45RO-negative and were positively selected for CCR7, with terminally differentiated effector memory CD45RA+ cells excluded.

The sample taken for sequencing was naive CD8+ T cells sorted from blood. The chain carries TRBV5-1 and TRBJ1-1; a weak D match, TRBD1 (6 bases). This TCR came from a young woman in good health. The CDR3 DNA sequence: TGCGCCAGCAGCGGACCGGACAGACCGAACACTGAAGCTTTCTTT. Its translation is CASSGPDRPNTEAFF.